The rows below give T cell receptor beta chains drawn from one sample of a study of breast tumors, draining lymph nodes, adjacent tissues. TCRdb ran MiXCR on the multiplex PCR reads and lists one entry per CDR3 protein. The repertoire holds about 24,000 distinct CDR3 sequences, with 60% to 70% as singletons. Sequencing input: tumor-adjacent breast tissue. These receptors all come from a female donor with breast cancer. Some clones in this sample may be carry-over from other donors' samples. Both conserved end residues are part of each CDR3. The order of the fields is clone size, V gene, D gene, J gene, CDR3 protein, CDR3 DNA. The D gene is left open where the match is weak. Rows may omit the clone size; those that give it use once, few, many or a size class.

-	TRBV3-1	-	TRBJ2-7	CASSLGYEQYF	TGTGCCAGCAGCCTCGGCTACGAGCAGTACTTC
-	TRBV6-6	-	TRBJ2-7	CASSYMARQLISYEQYF	TGTGCCAGCAGTTATATGGCAAGACAGTTAATCTCCTACGAGCAGTACTTC
-	TRBV29-1	-	TRBJ2-1	CSYLQGNEQFF	TGCAGCTATCTACAGGGCAATGAGCAGTTCTTC
-	TRBV7-3	TRBD1	TRBJ2-2	CASTPGGPGELFF	TGTGCCAGCACCCCAGGGGGCCCCGGGGAGCTGTTTTTT
-	TRBV7-6	TRBD2	TRBJ2-5	CASSSVAGQETQYF	TGTGCCAGCAGCTCCGTAGCGGGGCAAGAGACCCAGTACTTC
many	TRBV28	-	TRBJ2-5	CASSLSYETQYF	TGTGCCAGCAGTTTATCATACGAGACCCAGTACTTC
-	TRBV20-1	TRBD1	TRBJ1-5	CSASFGTGDSNQPQHF	TGCAGTGCTAGCTTTGGGACAGGGGATAGCAATCAGCCCCAGCATTTT
many	TRBV25-1	-	TRBJ2-5	CASSEGGILQETQYF	TGTGCCAGCAGTGAAGGTGGAATACTCCAAGAGACCCAGTACTTC
-	TRBV7-2	TRBD2	TRBJ2-3	CASSNSLAGGPVTQYF	TGTGCCAGCAGCAACTCCCTAGCGGGAGGGCCTGTTACGCAGTATTTT
-	TRBV12-3/TRBV12-4	-	TRBJ2-7	CASSLGGAGGYEQYF	TGTGCCAGCAGTTTAGGGGGGGCAGGGGGCTACGAGCAGTACTTC
-	TRBV7-9	-	TRBJ1-6	CASSRDPHDSPLHF	TGTGCCAGCAGCCGGGACCCCCACGATTCACCCCTCCACTTT
-	TRBV4-2	-	TRBJ2-7	CASSQGERGYEQYF	TGTGCCAGCAGCCAAGGGGAGAGAGGGTACGAGCAGTACTTC
medium-sized	TRBV10-3	-	TRBJ2-7	CAIQGPAYEQYF	TGTGCCATCCAGGGGCCGGCATACGAGCAGTACTTC
-	TRBV7-6	TRBD2	TRBJ2-7	CASSLDRTSGDEQYF	TGTGCCAGCAGCTTAGACCGGACTAGCGGCGACGAGCAGTACTTC
-	TRBV19	-	TRBJ1-5	CASTLGAGPRGNQPQHF	TGTGCCAGTACCCTAGGGGCAGGACCGAGGGGCAATCAGCCCCAGCATTTT
-	TRBV7-6	-	TRBJ2-7	CASSSQYYEQYF	TGTGCCAGCAGCTCCCAGTATTACGAGCAGTACTTC
many	TRBV9	-	TRBJ1-3	CASSAERGSSGNTIYF	TGTGCCAGCAGCGCCGAGCGCGGTTCCTCTGGAAACACCATATATTTT
-	TRBV20-1	TRBD1	TRBJ1-5	CSARDQGQLMSQHF	TGCAGTGCTAGAGATCAGGGACAGCTGATGTCCCAGCATTTT
medium-sized	TRBV7-2	-	TRBJ1-6	CASSLGLNSPLHF	TGTGCCAGCAGCCTGGGACTTAATTCACCCCTCCACTTT
-	TRBV19	TRBD1	TRBJ2-5	CASSITGGRETQYF	TGTGCCAGTAGTATAACAGGGGGCCGGGAGACCCAGTACTTC
many	TRBV28	TRBD2	TRBJ2-1	CASSPGLAKSGEQFF	TGTGCCAGCAGTCCGGGACTAGCGAAGTCGGGCGAGCAGTTCTTC